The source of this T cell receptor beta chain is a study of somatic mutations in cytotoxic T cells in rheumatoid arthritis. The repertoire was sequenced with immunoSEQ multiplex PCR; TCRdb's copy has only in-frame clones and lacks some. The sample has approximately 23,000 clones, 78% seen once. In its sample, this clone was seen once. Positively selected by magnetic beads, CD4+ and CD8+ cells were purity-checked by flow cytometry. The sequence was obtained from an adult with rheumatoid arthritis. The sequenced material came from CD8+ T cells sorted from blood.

The CDR3 loop reads CSVRGLAGGPSTDTQYF. The CDR3 region has the DNA TGCAGCGTCCGAGGGCTAGCGGGGGGCCCTAGCACAGATACGCAGTATTTT. The chain combines TRBV29-1 with TRBJ2-3, with 11 bases identical to TRBD2. Germline loops: CDR1 SQVTM, CDR2 ANQGSEA. This CDR3 region has 17 residues. The junction had 11 bases not matched to a gene; V was cut back by 6 bases and J by 0 bases.